This TCR beta chain comes out of a study of cytomegalovirus exposure and HLA in healthy donors. Overall study findings and caveats: There were about 160 TCR beta chains listed as cytomegalovirus-associated. TCR beta V- and J-gene trimming, according to a later analysis, was linked to a missense DCLRE1C variant.

In the PCR, 60 Vbeta and 13 Jbeta primers were used. Source study methods: Unique TCR beta chains numbered roughly 80 million in a later analysis, with approximately 10 million shared. The protocol was immunoSEQ multiplex PCR, while the TCRdb copy is restricted to in-frame clones and leaves out a portion. Clonal size and the V and J genes are those of that table, whereas D and trimming came from the DNA. The table includes tens of thousands of clones, 81% detected once. V lost 4 bases to trimming and J lost 6 bases; unmatched junction nucleotides: 5. Germline CDR1 reads SGHNT; CDR2 reads YYREEE (reference sequence). This CDR3 has 14 amino acids. As for the donors, each was a healthy bone marrow donor. As regards this clone: The target antigen is unknown.

The rearrangement uses TRBV5-4 and TRBJ2-1; TRBD2 matches 9 bases. The receptor was isolated from a human donor in good health. Material for sequencing was PBMCs. The CDR3 bases are TGTGCCAGCAGCCGGACTAGCGTGGTCAATGAGCAGTTCTTC. Translating it yields CASSRTSVVNEQFF.